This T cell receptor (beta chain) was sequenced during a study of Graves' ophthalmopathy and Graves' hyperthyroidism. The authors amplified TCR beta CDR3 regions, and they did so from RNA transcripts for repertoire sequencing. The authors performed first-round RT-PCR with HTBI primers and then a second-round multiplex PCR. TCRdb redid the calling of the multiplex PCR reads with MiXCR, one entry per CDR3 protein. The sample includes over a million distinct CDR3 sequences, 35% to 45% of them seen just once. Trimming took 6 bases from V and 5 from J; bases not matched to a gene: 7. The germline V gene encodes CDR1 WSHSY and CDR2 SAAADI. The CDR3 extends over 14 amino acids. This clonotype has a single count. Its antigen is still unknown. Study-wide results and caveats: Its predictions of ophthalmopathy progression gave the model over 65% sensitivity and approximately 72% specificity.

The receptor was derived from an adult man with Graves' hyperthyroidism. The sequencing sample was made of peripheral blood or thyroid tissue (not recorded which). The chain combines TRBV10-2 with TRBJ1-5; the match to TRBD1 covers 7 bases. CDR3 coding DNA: TGCGCCAGCAGGGGATCAGGGGGGGATCAGCCCCAGCATTTT. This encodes CASRGSGGDQPQHF.